This TCR beta chain appears in the sequencing data of a study of CD8 T cells in Susac syndrome. Random hexamers primed reverse transcription of about 0.45 to 1 ug RNA. Amplification of TCR beta CDR3 used immunoSEQ multiplex PCR across 54 Vbeta and 13 Jbeta. One entry per CDR3 protein results from TCRdb running MiXCR on the immunoSEQ multiplex PCR reads. Here the sample spans 150,000 to 200,000 distinct CDR3 sequences, about 92% being singletons. The CDR3 has 15 amino acids. The germline V gene encodes CDR1 SGHRS and CDR2 YFSETQ. V lost 4 bases to trimming and J lost 2 bases; unmatched junction nucleotides: 3. CD8+ and CD4+ T cells from blood underwent TCR beta sequencing. Negative isolation was used for CD8+ and CD4+ T cells and FACS enrichment for TEMRA cells.

The sequenced material came from CD4+ T cells from PBMCs. V is TRBV5-1 and J is TRBJ2-5, with 12 bases aligning to TRBD2. This TCR came from a human donor in good health. CDR3 in amino acids: CASSEGTSGQETQYF. CDR3 nucleotide sequence: TGCGCCAGCAGCGAAGGGACTAGCGGGCAAGAGACCCAGTACTTC.